The present TCR beta chain was sequenced within a study of blood T cells in healthy people across ages (dated by TCRdb to the mid-2010s). Some background on the complete study: In model experiments, roughly one uniquely barcoded TCR beta cDNA molecule per two T cells was captured by template switching. To track age-related changes in TCR beta repertoire diversity, the study relied on deep sequencing normalized with unique cDNA molecular identifiers. The donors were split into four age groups: young (average around 17 years), middle-aged (about 40), aged (more than 55) and long-lived (over 75). Donors of different ages were randomly distributed across sequencing lanes to avoid experimental bias. For two donors (one aged 18 to 30 and one aged 80 or older), the study analyzed two additional independent replicas of 1 million unique cDNA reads from the same blood draw.

The roughly 37 donors, aged about 6 to 95 years, were systemically healthy Caucasian individuals from Russia. About 9.8 milliliters of peripheral blood were drawn from each donor into EDTA-treated Vacutainer tubes. PBMCs were isolated by Ficoll-Paque density-gradient centrifugation, with at least 7 million obtained per sample. Trizol reagent was used to extract total RNA from PBMCs, with at least 5.5 micrograms per sample. The percentages of naive CD45RAhigh/CD27high T cells were determined by flow cytometry on a PBMC aliquot from every donor. About this clonotype: The antigen this receptor binds is unknown. No much larger clonotype is one base removed from it; base qualities were not supplied.

CDR1 MDHEN and CDR2 SYDVKM were looked up in the germline V gene. V and J are truncated by 11 bases and 6 bases respectively, leaving an intervening sequence of 14 bases. The CDR3 has 12 amino acids, counting the end cysteine and phenylalanine. This entry keeps only the CDR3 DNA: 36 bases, framed from base 1. The library was made by 5' RACE. TCRdb lists the instrument as Illumina HiSeq 2500. The second PCR ran for roughly 7 to 12 cycles and used a J-beta primer mix along with a sample-barcoded 5' primer. A template-switch 5' adaptor carrying 12 random nucleotides introduced a unique molecular identifier onto each TCR beta cDNA molecule. Each sample yielded at least 2.5 million CDR3-containing paired-end reads. First-strand cDNA was synthesized from all RNA with the Mint cDNA synthesis kit, primed by a TRBC-specific oligonucleotide. All cDNA was treated with uracil-DNA glycosylase and then went through a first 18-cycle PCR with the universal primers M1SS and BC2_uni_R. The authors' analysis ran thus. For normalization, 1 million high-quality reads, each with a distinct molecular identifier, were randomly selected from each sample. Reads with shared molecular identifiers were discarded instead of being binned into consensus sequences. MiTCR, with a Q25 quality threshold and the strictest error-elimination algorithm, was used for CDR3 identification, clonotype clustering and error correction. A nonparametric unseen species model with Euler transformation was used to estimate lower-bound total TCR beta diversity. TCRdb's own reprocessing of the public reads used fastp at Q25 and MiXCR and kept productive beta chains. Rows matching on CDR3 protein sequence are summarized as one entry with the most common DNA and genes. The V and J calls and clone size come from TCRdb's table, not from the authors' own analysis. The sample has 1.5 million or so distinct CDR3 sequences on record, around 39% of them singletons. Less than 8% of the sample belongs to the ten largest clones.

The investigation overall reported the following: Estimates of total diversity based on one million sequenced T cells were considered lower bounds and underestimates. Compared with the aged group, the long-lived group had more naive CD4+ T cells, fewer expanded clones and increased TCR diversity, suggesting age selection. Observed TCR beta diversity per million T cells fell roughly linearly with age, and a significant reduction was already apparent by age roughly 40. Because donor CMV infection status was unknown, age-related changes in expanded clonotypes were potentially confounded. Conclusive comparison of naive and antigen-experienced compartments was prevented by the profiling of bulk unsorted PBMCs. The percentage of naive T cells measured by flow cytometry correlated strongly with observed TCR beta diversity.

The sequence links TRBV28 to TRBJ1-5; a tentative D call is TRBD1 (6 bases match). The sequenced sample consisted of blood. The receptor's source is a young woman in good health. Here is the DNA: TGTGCCTCACAGGGTACTGGTCAGCCCCAGCATTTT. It specifies CASQGTGQPQHF.